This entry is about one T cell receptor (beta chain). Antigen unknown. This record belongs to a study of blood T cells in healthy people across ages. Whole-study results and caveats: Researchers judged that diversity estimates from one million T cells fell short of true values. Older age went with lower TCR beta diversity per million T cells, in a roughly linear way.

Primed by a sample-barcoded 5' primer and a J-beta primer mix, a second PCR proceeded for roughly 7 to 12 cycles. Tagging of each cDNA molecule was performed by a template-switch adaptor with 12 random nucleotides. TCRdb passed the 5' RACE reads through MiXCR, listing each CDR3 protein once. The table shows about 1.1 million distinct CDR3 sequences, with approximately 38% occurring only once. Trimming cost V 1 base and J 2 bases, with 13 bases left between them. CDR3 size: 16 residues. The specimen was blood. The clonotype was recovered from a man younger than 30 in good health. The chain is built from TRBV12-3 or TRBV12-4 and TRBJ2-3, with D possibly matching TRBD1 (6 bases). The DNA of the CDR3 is TGTGCCAGCAGTTTAGAGGGCAGGGGTATCACAGATACGCAGTATTTT. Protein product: CASSLEGRGITDTQYF.